The next 13 T cell receptor beta chains were all read from a single sample in a study of pediatric ulcerative colitis. The rectum was sampled with one to two pinch biopsies at colonoscopy. The method was immunoSEQ multiplex PCR; TCRdb's version includes in-frame clones alone and lacks a portion of them. Among about 37,000 clones listed, 65% to 80% were seen once. Sequenced sample: gut tissue. The receptors come from a boy aged 10-17 years with severe ulcerative colitis.

This clone has more than one count but fewer than ten. This chain uses TRBV5-5 with TRBJ2-7, with a weak D call TRBD2 (5 bases). The germline V gene has CDR1 SGHKS and CDR2 YYEKEE (reference sequence). The germline V and J ends were trimmed by 6 bases and 3 bases, with 16 bases remaining between them. The CDR3 runs to 14 residues. In DNA form, the CDR3 reads TGTGCCAGCACCCTGTCGGGGTTGAGCTACGAGCAGTACTTC. Its translation is CASTLSGLSYEQYF.

This clone has only a few counts. V gene TRBV4-1 combines with J gene TRBJ1-4, with D maybe TRBD1 (6 bases). Germline loops: CDR1 MGHRA, CDR2 YSYEKL. This CDR3 spans 15 amino acids. Trimming shortened V by 1 base and J by 8 bases, and 14 bases separated the two germline ends. In DNA form, the CDR3 reads TGCGCCAGCAGCCAAGGAAACAGGGACTGGGAAAAACTGTTTTTT. Its protein product is CASSQGNRDWEKLFF.

This chain links TRBV20-1 with TRBJ1-1; TRBD1 might be the D (6 bases). The CDR3 is 10 residues long. Looked up from germline, CDR1 is DFQATT and CDR2 is SNEGSKA (reference sequence). Here the CDR3 reads CSTRGAEAFF. The DNA of the CDR3 is TGCAGCACGAGGGGGGCTGAAGCTTTCTTT.

V gene TRBV27 combines with J gene TRBJ1-6; D uncertain. The germline gives CDR1 MNHEY, CDR2 SMNVEV (reference sequence). V was trimmed by 2 bases and J by 0 bases, leaving 11 bases between them. The CDR3 loop spans 17 amino acids. The CDR3 nucleotides read TGTGCCAGCAGTTTAAATCGAAGGAGCTCCTATAATTCACCCCTCCACTTT. It encodes CASSLNRRSSYNSPLHF.

The J gene is TRBJ1-5, the V gene TRBV6-1; tentatively, D is TRBD1 (5 bases). Germline CDR1 MNHNS, CDR2 SASEGT. CDR3 size: 19 residues. V was shortened by 2 bases and J by 0 bases, with 20 bases between the two germline ends. For the CDR3, the DNA is TGTGCCAGCAGTGAAAGGGACGGGAACAGAGTAATTAGCAATCAGCCCCAGCATTTT. Protein product: CASSERDGNRVISNQPQHF.

A few counts support this clone. A read error may account for a junction end that differs from germline. This chain connects TRBV7-2 to TRBJ2-5, with D uncertain. The CDR3 has 14 residues. Per the germline V gene, CDR1 is SGHTA and CDR2 is FQGNSA. This chain's CDR3 is CASSVTGHQGTQYF. The CDR3 coding sequence is TGTGCCAGCAGCGTAACTGGCCACCAAGGGACCCAGTACTTC.

This rearrangement joins TRBV27 to TRBJ1-2; D possibly corresponds to TRBD1 (5 bases). The CDR3 runs to 16 residues. Germline V gene sequence: CDR1 MNHEY, CDR2 SMNVEV (reference sequence). The V and J ends lost 5 bases and 2 bases respectively, with 18 bases between them. CDR3 loop: CASSPRVGGKNYGYTF. DNA for the CDR3: TGTGCCAGCAGTCCCCGGGTGGGGGGGAAGAACTATGGCTACACCTTC.

The chain has TRBV9 and TRBJ2-3, with D unresolved. V lost 0 bases and J 2 bases, leaving 4 bases between the germline ends. There are 13 residues in the CDR3. The germline CDR1 and CDR2 sequences are SGDLS and YYNGEE. CDR3: CASSVDATDTQYF. CDR3 nucleotides: TGTGCCAGCAGCGTAGACGCCACAGATACGCAGTATTTT.

This chain uses TRBV19 with TRBJ1-1; 7 nucleotides match TRBD1. The CDR3 has 15 residues. Germline-derived CDR1 and CDR2 are LNHDA and SQIVND (reference sequence). Unmatched junction bases numbered 14, after V lost 5 bases and J lost 8 bases. In DNA, the CDR3 is TGTGCCAGTAGTTCAAGGACAGGCGTCGGTGGGGAAGCTTTCTTT. It specifies CASSSRTGVGGEAFF.

The chain combines TRBV9 with TRBJ2-3; D tentatively fits TRBD1 or TRBD2 (6 bases each). The CDR3 runs to 14 residues. V lost 4 bases and J lost 6, with 15 bases in between. Germline V CDR1 and CDR2: SGDLS, YYNGEE. The CDR3 DNA reads as TGTGCCAGCAGCCCCGGGGGCCGCTTTGATACGCAGTATTTT. Residues: CASSPGGRFDTQYF. Together with reference TRBV9 and TRBJ2-3, the CDR3 gives the full variable domain: DSGVTQTPKHLITATGQRVTLRCSPRSGDLSVYWYQQSLDQGLQFLIQYYNGEERAKGNILERFSAQQFPDLHSELNLSSLELGDSALYFCASSPGGRFDTQYFGPGTRLTVL.

The V and J genes are TRBV5-6 and TRBJ2-4; D is unclear. Germline V gives CDR1 SGHDT, CDR2 YYEEEE. The CDR3 length is 13 residues. Trimming took 0 bases from V and 1 from J, leaving 2 bases between them. CDR3 DNA: TGTGCCAGCAGCTTGGGGGCCAAAAACATTCAGTACTTC. It codes for CASSLGAKNIQYF.

This clone showed up just a few times. CDR3 region: CASSPDRHNQPQHF. DNA for the CDR3: TGTGCCAGCAGTCCGGACAGACACAATCAGCCCCAGCATTTT. J is TRBJ1-5 and V is TRBV27, with D tentatively TRBD1 (6 bases). The CDR3 extends over 14 amino acids. V lost 5 bases and J lost 3, with 11 bases in between. Per the germline V gene, CDR1 is MNHEY and CDR2 is SMNVEV (reference sequence).

This chain joins TRBV7-9 and TRBJ1-2, with D possibly being TRBD1 (6 bases). V lost 4 bases and J 8 bases, leaving 23 bases between the germline ends. The CDR3 loop spans 16 amino acids. CDR1 is SEHNR and CDR2 is FQNEAQ in the germline V gene (reference sequence). CDR3 in DNA: TGTGCCAGCAGCTCAATTCAGGGGCAGGCTTTGGGCGGCTACACCTTC. Protein product: CASSSIQGQALGGYTF.